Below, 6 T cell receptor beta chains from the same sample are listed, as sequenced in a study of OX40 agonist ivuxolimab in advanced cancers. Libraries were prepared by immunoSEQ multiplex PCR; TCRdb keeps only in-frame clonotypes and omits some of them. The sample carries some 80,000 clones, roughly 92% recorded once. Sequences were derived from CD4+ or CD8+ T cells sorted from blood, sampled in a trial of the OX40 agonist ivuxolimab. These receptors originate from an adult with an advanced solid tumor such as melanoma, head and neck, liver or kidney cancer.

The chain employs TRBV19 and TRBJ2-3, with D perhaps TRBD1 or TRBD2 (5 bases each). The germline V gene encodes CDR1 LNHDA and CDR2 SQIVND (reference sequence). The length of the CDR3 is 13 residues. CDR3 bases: TGTGCGTGTGGGGGACCCCATGGGGATACGCAGTATTTT. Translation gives CACGGPHGDTQYF.

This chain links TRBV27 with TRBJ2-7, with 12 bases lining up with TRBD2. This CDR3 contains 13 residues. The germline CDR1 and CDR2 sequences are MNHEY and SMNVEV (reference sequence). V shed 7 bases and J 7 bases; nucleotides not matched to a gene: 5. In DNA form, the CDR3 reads TGTGCCAGCACTAGCGGGAGGGCCTGGGAGCAGTACTTC. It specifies CASTSGRAWEQYF.

CDR3 DNA: TGTGCCAGCTCACCAGGAGATCCGGATGGCTACACCTTC. This codes for CASSPGDPDGYTF. The J gene is TRBJ1-2, the V gene TRBV18; D gene uncertain. This CDR3 is 13 amino acids long. Germline V lookup: CDR1 KGHSH, CDR2 LQKENI. Between the trimmed V and J ends, which lost 2 bases and 6 bases, there was a span of 10 bases.

The chain's CDR3 is CASSQTWTEQPSSYNEQFF. The CDR3 DNA sequence: TGCGCCAGCAGCCAGACCTGGACGGAACAGCCGAGCTCCTACAATGAGCAGTTCTTC. V and J are TRBV4-1 and TRBJ2-1, with D hard to call. Germline V gene lookup returns CDR1 MGHRA and CDR2 YSYEKL. This CDR3 contains 19 residues. V lost 3 bases and J lost 0, with 21 bases in between.

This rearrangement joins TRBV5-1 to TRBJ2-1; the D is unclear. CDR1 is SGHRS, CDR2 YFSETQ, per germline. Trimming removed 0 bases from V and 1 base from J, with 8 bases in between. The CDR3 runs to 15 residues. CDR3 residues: CASSLALASYNEQFF. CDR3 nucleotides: TGCGCCAGCAGCTTGGCCTTGGCATCCTACAATGAGCAGTTCTTC.

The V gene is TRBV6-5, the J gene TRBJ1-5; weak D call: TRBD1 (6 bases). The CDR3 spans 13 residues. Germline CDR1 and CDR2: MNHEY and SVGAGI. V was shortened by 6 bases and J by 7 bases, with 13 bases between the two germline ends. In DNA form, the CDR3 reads TGTGCCAGCAGAAAAGGGGGAGGGCAGCCCCAGCATTTT. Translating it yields CASRKGGGQPQHF.